These 17 T cell receptor beta chains came from one sample sequenced in a study of cytomegalovirus exposure and HLA in healthy donors. The primer mix had 60 Vbeta and 13 Jbeta primers. Here immunoSEQ multiplex PCR was the method, and the copy in TCRdb shows in-frame clones only, minus some. The sample lists 120,000 or so clones, approximately 75% occurring once. The sequenced sample was PBMCs. The receptors shown here come from a woman between 45 and 60 years old in good health and CMV-seronegative.

There are a few counts of this clone. The V call is TRBV5-1, the J call TRBJ1-4, with 9 bases matching TRBD1. This CDR3 is built from 15 residues. Looked up from germline, CDR1 is SGHRS and CDR2 is YFSETQ. V trimming: 0 bases; J trimming: 5 bases; junction bases outside the gene matches: 2. DNA of the CDR3: TGCGCCAGCAGCTTGGCGGGGACAGGGAATGAAAAACTGTTTTTT. Encoded protein: CASSLAGTGNEKLFF.

This rearrangement joins TRBV28 to TRBJ2-7; 10 bases agree with TRBD2. CDR3 length: 14 amino acids. Germline assignment: CDR1 MDHEN and CDR2 SYDVKM. V shed 4 bases and J 3 bases; nucleotides not matched to a gene: 3. CDR3 amino acids: CASSSGLAIYEQYF. The CDR3 bases are TGTGCCAGCAGTTCGGGACTAGCGATCTACGAGCAGTACTTC.

This clone was detected once. The chain couples TRBV28 to TRBJ2-7; TRBD1 matches 8 bases. Germline V gene data show CDR1 as MDHEN and CDR2 as SYDVKM. V was pared by 4 bases and J by 1 base, with 0 bases of the junction left unmatched. The CDR3 has 13 residues. The CDR3: CASSWTGSYEQYF. CDR3 DNA sequence: TGTGCCAGCAGTTGGACAGGGTCCTACGAGCAGTACTTC.

J is TRBJ1-2 and V is TRBV30, with D maybe TRBD1 (5 bases). The V end was cut by 4 bases, the J end by 4 bases, with 7 bases between. The CDR3 loop spans 11 amino acids. Looked up from germline, CDR1 is GTSNPN and CDR2 is SVGIG (reference sequence). CDR3 nucleotide sequence: TGTGCCTGGACCAGGGTCTATGGCTACACCTTC. This sequence encodes CAWTRVYGYTF.

The chain is built from TRBV7-3 and TRBJ2-7, with 8 bases matching TRBD1. With V trimmed by 7 bases and J by 4 bases, 15 bases remained unmatched. CDR3 length: 16 residues. Germline V lookup: CDR1 SGHTA, CDR2 FQGTGA. This CDR3 reads CASNPQGAEAGYEQYF. The CDR3 DNA is TGTGCCAGCAACCCCCAGGGGGCGGAGGCAGGTTACGAGCAGTACTTC.

The V call is TRBV25-1, the J call TRBJ1-1; TRBD1 might be the D (5 bases). The CDR3 contains 15 residues. V dropped 3 bases and J dropped 5 bases, with 16 bases sitting between them. Germline lookup yields CDR1 MGHDK and CDR2 SYGVNS. CDR3 amino acids: CASSDRQGYETEAFF. For the CDR3, the DNA is TGTGCCAGCAGTGACCGTCAGGGTTACGAAACTGAAGCTTTCTTT.

V and J are TRBV28 and TRBJ1-2; TRBD1 agrees at 9 bases. Germline lookup yields CDR1 MDHEN and CDR2 SYDVKM. CDR3 size: 16 residues. V shed 6 bases, J shed 8 bases, and the junction held 16 bases outside the gene matches. The CDR3 loop reads CASRTPGQGSILGYTF. The CDR3 region has the DNA TGTGCCAGCAGAACACCGGGACAGGGAAGCATATTGGGCTACACCTTC.

The chain uses TRBV27 and TRBJ2-3, with 7 positions matching TRBD2. V lost 5 bases to trimming and J lost 2 bases; unmatched junction nucleotides: 13. The CDR3 is made up of 17 amino acids. CDR1 is MNHEY, CDR2 SMNVEV, per germline (reference sequence). As DNA, the CDR3 is TGTGCCAGCAGTCTAGTTTCCCTTCTAGCGGACACAGATACGCAGTATTTT. Its protein product is CASSLVSLLADTDTQYF.

The rearrangement links TRBV7-3 to TRBJ1-6; unclear D gene. CDR1 SGHTA and CDR2 FQGTGA come from the germline V gene. V shed 4 bases and J shed 10 bases, with 11 bases lying between them. The CDR3 is 13 amino acids. CDR3 sequence reads: CASSSHGESPLHF. The CDR3 DNA reads TGTGCCAGCAGCTCTCACGGGGAATCACCCCTCCACTTT.

V and J are TRBV7-3 and TRBJ2-1, with 7 nucleotides matching TRBD1. Germline loops: CDR1 SGHTA, CDR2 FQGTGA. The CDR3 is made up of 14 amino acids. V dropped 5 bases and J dropped 8; count of bases not matched to a gene: 9. The CDR3 nucleotides are TGTGCCAGCAGCACCCAAGGACAGGTCCATGAGCAGTTCTTC. As protein: CASSTQGQVHEQFF. Full variable domain (remainder filled in from reference TRBV7-3 and TRBJ2-1): GAGVSQTPSNKVTEKGKYVELRCDPISGHTALYWYRQSLGQGPEFLIYFQGTGAADDSGLPNDRFFAVRPEGSVSTLKIQRTERGDSAVYLCASSTQGQVHEQFFGPGTRLTVL.

This chain joins TRBV9 and TRBJ2-1, with 9 bases matching TRBD1. Trimming cost V 3 bases and J 9 bases; bases outside gene matches: 7. Per germline, CDR1 SGDLS and CDR2 YYNGEE. The CDR3 contains 14 residues. Written as DNA, the CDR3 is TGTGCCAGCAGCGCCGGGACAGGGAACAGTGAGCAGTTCTTC. Protein product: CASSAGTGNSEQFF.

This clone was observed a few times. Other DNA sequences within the sample encode an identical CDR3. The rearrangement links TRBV28 to TRBJ2-7; 9 nucleotides line up with TRBD2. V was clipped by 3 bases and J by 5 bases; unmatched bases: 2. CDR3 length: 13 amino acids. Germline values: CDR1 MDHEN, CDR2 SYDVKM. In nucleotides, the CDR3 is TGTGCCAGCAGTTTCCGACTAGCGGACGAGCAGTACTTC. It encodes CASSFRLADEQYF.

The genes are TRBV6-6 and TRBJ2-1; TRBD2 is a possible D gene (5 bases). Trimming pared 7 bases from V and 10 bases from J, leaving 14 bases between. The CDR3 totals 12 residues. The V gene's germline CDR1 is MNHNY and CDR2 SVGAGI (reference sequence). CDR3 DNA: TGTGCCAGCACCCGATGGACGGGGGAGCAGTTCTTC. Its protein product is CASTRWTGEQFF.

This clone was picked up a small number of times. J is TRBJ1-1 and V is TRBV19, with a possible D match to TRBD1 (5 bases). V lost 7 bases, J lost 6 bases, and 12 bases lay in between. Per the germline V gene, CDR1 is LNHDA and CDR2 is SQIVND (reference sequence). This CDR3 has 12 residues. This CDR3 reads CASNQGRAEAFF. CDR3 coding DNA: TGTGCCAGTAATCAGGGTCGGGCTGAAGCTTTCTTT.

The V call is TRBV28, the J call TRBJ2-1; no clear D gene. Germline CDR1 is MDHEN and CDR2 is SYDVKM. CDR3 length: 16 residues. V lost 8 bases and J 5 bases, leaving 22 bases between the germline ends. CDR3 in DNA: TGTGCCAGCGACGTCTCCGGAGCGAAGTCCCACAATGAGCAGTTCTTC. It translates to CASDVSGAKSHNEQFF.

V is TRBV7-2 and J is TRBJ2-7; maybe TRBD1 (7 bases). Germline CDR1 is SGHTA and CDR2 is FQGNSA. This CDR3 has 16 residues. V was shortened by 4 bases and J by 3 bases, with 19 bases between the two germline ends. The CDR3 loop is CASSSSPGGIIYEQYF. The CDR3 DNA sequence: TGTGCCAGCAGCTCCTCCCCAGGGGGGATCATCTACGAGCAGTACTTC.

This clone was seen a few times. The V and J genes are TRBV7-2 and TRBJ2-7; D perhaps matches TRBD1 (6 bases). The CDR3 loop spans 15 amino acids. The V gene's germline CDR1 is SGHTA and CDR2 FQGNSA. The V end lost 0 bases, the J end lost 4 bases, and 13 bases lay between the germline ends. CDR3 residues: CASSLAQGFSYEQYF. CDR3 DNA: TGTGCCAGCAGCTTAGCCCAGGGGTTTTCGTACGAGCAGTACTTC.